This entry lists 28 T cell receptor beta chains sequenced from one sample in a study of T cell changes during pregnancy in multiple sclerosis. Generated by immunoSEQ multiplex PCR, the TCRdb table keeps only in-frame clones and is missing some. The repertoire holds about 83,000 clones, about 95% seen once, with 0.85% to 1.2% in the top ten. Material: peripheral blood, obtained in the second trimester of pregnancy. These receptors were obtained from a female donor with multiple sclerosis, enrolled in a pregnancy study.

The chain is built from TRBV4-2 and TRBJ1-4; D call uncertain. CDR1 LGHNA and CDR2 YNFKEQ come from the germline V gene. The CDR3 contains 15 residues. Trimming shortened V by 0 bases and J by 0 bases, and 5 bases separated the two germline ends. In nucleotides, the CDR3 is TGTGCCAGCAGCCAAGAGAGGCCAACTAATGAAAAACTGTTTTTT. Its protein product is CASSQERPTNEKLFF.

This chain connects TRBV7-9 to TRBJ2-7; 9 nucleotides match TRBD2. V lost 5 bases to trimming and J lost 0 bases; unmatched junction nucleotides: 5. Germline V gene data show CDR1 as SEHNR and CDR2 as FQNEAQ (reference sequence). This CDR3 comprises 15 residues. CDR3 amino acids: CASSRYSGGSYEQYF. In DNA, the CDR3 is TGTGCCAGCAGCCGATATAGCGGGGGCTCCTACGAGCAGTACTTC. The variable domain in full, completed from reference TRBV7-9 and TRBJ2-7, reads DTGVSQNPRHKITKRGQNVTFRCDPISEHNRLYWYRQTLGQGPEFLTYFQNEAQLEKSRLLSDRFSAERPKGSFSTLEIQRTEQGDSAMYLCASSRYSGGSYEQYFGPGTRLTVT.

CDR3: CASSFGSGNEQFF. For the CDR3, the DNA is TGCGCCAGCAGTTTTGGGAGCGGAAATGAGCAGTTCTTC. The chain couples TRBV5-1 to TRBJ2-1, with D possibly TRBD2 on 5 matching bases. V gave up 5 bases and J gave up 7 bases, with 13 bases separating them. Germline assignment: CDR1 SGHRS and CDR2 YFSETQ. The CDR3 totals 13 residues.

V usage is TRBV5-1 and J usage is TRBJ1-5; D uncertain. Germline V gives CDR1 SGHRS, CDR2 YFSETQ. V lost 3 bases and J lost 0, with 7 bases in between. This CDR3 region has 14 residues. CDR3 DNA sequence: TGCGCCAGCAGCTATGGAGGTAGCAATCAGCCCCAGCATTTT. Its protein product is CASSYGGSNQPQHF.

This chain uses TRBV19 with TRBJ2-7, with 13 bases matching TRBD2. CDR1 is LNHDA and CDR2 is SQIVND in the germline V gene (reference sequence). The junction had 9 bases not matched to a gene; V was cut back by 6 bases and J by 7 bases. CDR3 length: 15 amino acids. CDR3 bases: TGTGCCAGTAGCTATACTAGCGGGAGGGCCGGTGAGCAGTACTTC. Protein sequence: CASSYTSGRAGEQYF.

The V call is TRBV2, the J call TRBJ2-1; TRBD2 is a possible D gene (6 bases). CDR1 and CDR2 (germline): SNHLY, FYNNEI. The V end lost 7 bases, the J end lost 7 bases, and 14 bases lay between the germline ends. CDR3 length: 13 residues. This CDR3 is CASNLAEKNEQFF. Written as DNA, the CDR3 is TGTGCCAGCAATTTAGCGGAAAAAAATGAGCAGTTCTTC.

The chain has TRBV6-1 and TRBJ2-7; a possible D gene is TRBD2 (6 bases). CDR1 MNHNS and CDR2 SASEGT come from the germline V gene. The ends were cut back, 3 bases at V and 2 bases at J, with 14 bases in the middle. The length of the CDR3 is 15 residues. CDR3 amino acids: CASSEGAGGTYEQYF. The CDR3 DNA sequence: TGTGCCAGCAGTGAGGGAGCGGGCGGTACCTACGAGCAGTACTTC.

The V call is TRBV7-9, the J call TRBJ1-5; 8 bases are shared with TRBD1. Looked up from germline, CDR1 is SEHNR and CDR2 is FQNEAQ (reference sequence). Trimming cost V 5 bases and J 3 bases; bases outside gene matches: 6. The CDR3 totals 15 residues. The CDR3 is CASSRGQEFNQPQHF. CDR3 sequence (DNA): TGTGCCAGCAGCCGGGGACAGGAATTCAATCAGCCCCAGCATTTT.

The chain employs TRBV2 and TRBJ2-2; D is perhaps TRBD2 (6 bases). Looked up from germline, CDR1 is SNHLY and CDR2 is FYNNEI. The length of the CDR3 is 14 residues. With 0 bases removed from V and 6 bases from J, the gap between germline ends came to 8 bases. The CDR3 protein is CASSEAGGSGELFF. The CDR3 DNA sequence: TGTGCCAGCAGTGAAGCGGGAGGCTCCGGGGAGCTGTTTTTT. The whole variable domain, filled in from reference TRBV2 and TRBJ2-2, reads EPEVTQTPSHQVTQMGQEVILRCVPISNHLYFYWYRQILGQKVEFLVSFYNNEISEKSEIFDDQFSVERPDGSNFTLKIRSTKLEDSAMYFCASSEAGGSGELFFGEGSRLTVL.

This rearrangement joins TRBV11-2 to TRBJ1-3; D not resolved. This CDR3 region has 11 residues. Trimming removed 2 bases from V and 8 bases from J, with 4 bases in between. Germline-derived CDR1 and CDR2 are SGHAT and FQNNGV. The CDR3 DNA sequence: TGTGCCAGCAGCTTACAGGACACCATATATTTT. Encoded protein: CASSLQDTIYF.

This chain links TRBV18 with TRBJ2-5, with 7 bases identical to TRBD2. CDR1 is KGHSH, CDR2 LQKENI, per germline. V trimming: 3 bases; J trimming: 4 bases; junction bases outside the gene matches: 26. This CDR3 has 21 residues. CDR3 residues: CASSPLSFYGGRGGMGETQYF. The CDR3 DNA is TGTGCCAGCTCACCCCTCTCCTTCTATGGCGGGAGAGGAGGGATGGGAGAGACCCAGTACTTC.

This rearrangement joins TRBV30 to TRBJ2-3, with D perhaps matching TRBD1 (7 bases). Germline-derived CDR1 and CDR2 are GTSNPN and SVGIG (reference sequence). Between the trimmed V and J ends, which lost 8 bases and 0 bases, there was a span of 15 bases. This CDR3 spans 14 amino acids. For the CDR3, the DNA is TGTGCCCGGGGAGCAGGGGGGAGCACAGATACGCAGTATTTT. Protein: CARGAGGSTDTQYF.

The DNA for the CDR3 is TGTGCCAGCAGTGAACCGGGAGCGGCCAAAAACATTCAGTACTTC. The encoded protein is CASSEPGAAKNIQYF. V gene TRBV2 combines with J gene TRBJ2-4; weak D call: TRBD2 (6 bases). The CDR3 totals 15 residues. From germline, CDR1 is SNHLY and CDR2 FYNNEI. Deletions cut 2 bases from V and 1 base from J, with 9 bases between.

This clone was observed a handful of times. The V gene is TRBV14, the J gene TRBJ1-2, with D unresolved. Trimming left V 3 bases short and J 3 bases short, with 5 bases between. Germline V gives CDR1 SGHDN, CDR2 FVKESK. The CDR3 spans 12 residues. CDR3 protein: CASSHPYYGYTF. The CDR3, as DNA: TGTGCCAGCAGCCACCCCTACTATGGCTACACCTTC.

The chain combines TRBV7-8 with TRBJ2-5; tentative D call: TRBD2 (6 bases). CDR1 is SGHVS and CDR2 is FQNEAQ in the germline V gene. This CDR3 is built from 19 residues. V was clipped by 1 base and J by 4 bases, with 25 bases between them. CDR3 nucleotides: TGTGCCAGCAGCTTAGTTGGGGATAGGGCCTCAGCGGAGGGAGAGACCCAGTACTTC. It encodes CASSLVGDRASAEGETQYF.

The CDR3 region is CASRTGGDEQYF. CDR3 sequence (DNA): TGTGCCAGCAGGACAGGGGGCGACGAGCAGTACTTC. The J gene is TRBJ2-7, the V gene TRBV19; TRBD1 matches 11 bases. CDR1 and CDR2 (germline): LNHDA, SQIVND (reference sequence). Germline trimming cut 9 bases from V and 5 bases from J; bases unmatched to any gene: 3. The CDR3 totals 12 residues.

The rearrangement links TRBV7-9 to TRBJ2-7; 10 bases are a match to TRBD1. Trimming cost V 4 bases and J 5 bases; bases outside gene matches: 2. Germline CDR1 is SEHNR and CDR2 is FQNEAQ (reference sequence). The CDR3 spans 13 residues. The DNA for the CDR3 is TGTGCCAGCAGCTGGGACAGGGGCGACGAGCAGTACTTC. Its protein is CASSWDRGDEQYF.

This chain uses TRBV13 with TRBJ2-7; D is uncertain. V lost 0 bases, J lost 4 bases, and 13 bases lay in between. Germline lookup yields CDR1 PRHDT and CDR2 FYEKMQ (reference sequence). The CDR3 has 15 amino acids. The CDR3 DNA reads as TGTGCCAGCAGCTTAGGACGATTACTTCAATACGAGCAGTACTTC. The encoded protein is CASSLGRLLQYEQYF. Together with reference TRBV13 and TRBJ2-7, the CDR3 gives the full variable domain: AAGVIQSPRHLIKEKRETATLKCYPIPRHDTVYWYQQGPGQDPQFLISFYEKMQSDKGSIPDRFSAQQFSDYHSELNMSSLELGDSALYFCASSLGRLLQYEQYFGPGTRLTVT.

The CDR3: CASSDHSQGNTGELFF. DNA of the CDR3: TGTGCCAGCAGTGACCACTCGCAGGGGAACACCGGGGAGCTGTTTTTT. The chain links TRBV6-4 to TRBJ2-2, with a possible D match to TRBD1 (5 bases). The CDR3 is made up of 16 amino acids. Trimming stripped 2 bases from V and 1 base from J, with 11 bases between. Germline V gene lookup returns CDR1 MRHNA and CDR2 SNTAGT.

The V call is TRBV5-4, the J call TRBJ1-1, with D unresolved. Germline V CDR1 and CDR2: SGHNT, YYREEE (reference sequence). V was trimmed by 4 bases and J by 4 bases, leaving 14 bases between them. This CDR3 comprises 14 residues. CDR3 nucleotide sequence: TGTGCCAGCAGCAAGCGACCCGGCGGCACTGAAGCTTTCTTT. Translating it yields CASSKRPGGTEAFF.

The genes are TRBV5-3 and TRBJ2-2, with a weak D call TRBD2 (5 bases). TRBV5-3 is known as an ORF, though its function is uncertain. V lost 0 bases, J lost 8 bases, and 5 bases lay in between. CDR3 length: 12 amino acids. For the CDR3, the DNA is TGTGCCAGAAGCTTGGGGAGGGGGGAGCTGTTTTTT. Translating it yields CARSLGRGELFF.

This clone was observed a single time. The chain combines TRBV19 with TRBJ1-1, with 8 bases lining up with TRBD1. The germline gives CDR1 LNHDA, CDR2 SQIVND (reference sequence). The CDR3 is made up of 14 amino acids. Trimming at V came to 7 bases and at J to 4 bases, leaving 8 bases not matched to a gene. CDR3 in amino acids: CASIPTGEATEAFF. CDR3 bases: TGTGCCAGTATCCCGACAGGGGAAGCCACTGAAGCTTTCTTT.

This clone was recorded once. This chain joins TRBV28 and TRBJ1-4, with 9 bases identical to TRBD1. The CDR3 has 15 amino acids. In germline, CDR1 is MDHEN, CDR2 SYDVKM. J lost 0 bases, V lost 4 bases, and 0 bases had no gene match. The CDR3 region is CASSWDRATNEKLFF. The CDR3 DNA reads as TGTGCCAGCAGTTGGGACAGGGCAACTAATGAAAAACTGTTTTTT.

CDR3 protein: CAWSEQGNTEAFF. The CDR3 DNA sequence: TGTGCCTGGAGTGAACAGGGGAACACTGAAGCTTTCTTT. The chain joins TRBV30 to TRBJ1-1; D is possibly TRBD1 (6 bases). The germline V gene has CDR1 GTSNPN and CDR2 SVGIG (reference sequence). This CDR3 comprises 13 residues. The ends were cut back, 1 base at V and 1 base at J, with 7 bases in the middle. The full variable domain, with the rest looked up from reference TRBV30 and TRBJ1-1, is SQTIHQWPATLVQPVGSPLSLECTVEGTSNPNLYWYRQAAGRGLQLLFYSVGIGQISSEVPQNLSASRPQDRQFILSSKKLLLSDSGFYLCAWSEQGNTEAFFGQGTRLTVV.

The rearrangement joins TRBV9 to TRBJ2-3; 11 bases align to TRBD2. Germline V gives CDR1 SGDLS, CDR2 YYNGEE. The CDR3 is 15 residues long. Unmatched junction bases numbered 2, after V lost 0 bases and J lost 5 bases. The DNA for the CDR3 is TGTGCCAGCAGCGTAGCCCTAGCGGGAGGAGATACGCAGTATTTT. Amino acid sequence: CASSVALAGGDTQYF.

The chain joins TRBV19 to TRBJ2-3; D unclear. The CDR3 has 15 amino acids. The V and J ends lost 1 base and 2 bases respectively, with 10 bases between them. Germline values: CDR1 LNHDA, CDR2 SQIVND (reference sequence). The CDR3 here is CASSIAPGSTDTQYF. CDR3 sequence (DNA): TGTGCCAGTAGTATAGCCCCCGGGTCCACAGATACGCAGTATTTT.

This sequence joins TRBV5-1 and TRBJ2-3, with 9 bases lining up with TRBD2. The CDR3 extends over 14 amino acids. Losses at the gene ends were 2 bases for V and 6 bases for J; bases not matched to a gene: 4. Germline V lookup: CDR1 SGHRS, CDR2 YFSETQ. The CDR3 nucleotides read TGCGCCAGCAGCTTAGCGGGAGGTTGGGATACGCAGTATTTT. It encodes CASSLAGGWDTQYF.

The J gene is TRBJ1-1, the V gene TRBV5-1, with D perhaps TRBD1 (6 bases). V lost 3 bases and J lost 13, with 13 bases in between. This CDR3 is 11 amino acids long. Germline-derived CDR1 and CDR2 are SGHRS and YFSETQ. CDR3 loop: CASSSQGLVFF. In DNA form, the CDR3 reads TGCGCCAGCAGCTCACAGGGTTTGGTTTTCTTT. Based on the CDR3 plus reference TRBV5-1 and TRBJ1-1, the full variable domain is KAGVTQTPRYLIKTRGQQVTLSCSPISGHRSVSWYQQTPGQGLQFLFEYFSETQRNKGNFPGRFSGRQFSNSRSEMNVSTLELGDSALYLCASSSQGLVFFGQGTRLTVV.